Listed below are T cell receptor beta chains from one sample, sequenced in a study of blood T cell repertoires in COVID-19. Measured with immunoSEQ multiplex PCR; TCRdb has only the in-frame clones, and not every one. The table records about 140,000 clones, 80% to 90% of them present only once. Sequenced input: peripheral blood. Receptors originate from a woman aged 45-59 years with acute or convalescent COVID-19. The CDR3 runs from the conserved cysteine through the conserved F or W. The order of the fields is clone size, D gene, J gene, V gene, CDR3 protein, CDR3 DNA. A D gene is named only where the DNA matches it firmly. Clone size is not always given. Where it is, it says once, few, many or a class for expanded clones.

once	.	TRBJ1-2	TRBV4-1	CASSQDGGGSSGYTF	TGCGCCAGCAGCCAAGATGGCGGGGGCTCGAGTGGCTACACCTTC
.	.	TRBJ2-2	TRBV4-1	CASSRTGTLNTGELFF	TGCGCCAGCAGTCGTACCGGGACTTTGAACACCGGGGAGCTGTTTTTT
.	TRBD1	TRBJ2-7	TRBV5-4	CASSKTGFHEQYF	TGTGCCAGCAGCAAGACAGGGTTCCACGAGCAGTACTTC
.	.	TRBJ1-6	TRBV7-9	CASSFSGHYSPLHF	TGTGCCAGCAGCTTTTCCGGACACTATTCACCCCTCCACTTT
.	TRBD1	TRBJ1-1	TRBV19	CASSINRDRSNTEAFF	TGTGCCAGTAGTATAAACCGGGACAGGTCGAACACTGAAGCTTTCTTT
.	TRBD2	TRBJ2-1	TRBV5-6	CASSRRTGGYNEQFF	TGTGCCAGCAGCAGACGGACGGGAGGGTACAATGAGCAGTTCTTC
.	.	TRBJ1-1	TRBV27	CASSLRVHFEAFF	TGTGCCAGCAGTTTACGGGTACACTTTGAAGCTTTCTTT
.	.	TRBJ1-5	TRBV18	CASSPSRDQPQHF	TGTGCCAGCTCACCATCGAGGGATCAGCCCCAGCATTTT
.	TRBD1	TRBJ1-1	TRBV28	CASSYPLGQGAVFTEAFF	TGTGCCAGCAGTTACCCCTTAGGACAGGGGGCGGTATTCACTGAAGCTTTCTTT
.	TRBD1	TRBJ1-3	TRBV12-3/TRBV12-4	CASSPDRALYF	TGTGCCAGCAGTCCGGACAGGGCACTATATTTT
.	TRBD2	TRBJ2-7	TRBV7-3	CASSMASGGYEQYF	TGTGCCAGCAGCATGGCTAGCGGGGGCTACGAGCAGTACTTC
.	.	TRBJ2-7	TRBV27	CASRPSPMSPYEQYF	TGTGCCAGCAGACCCTCCCCAATGAGTCCCTACGAGCAGTACTTC
.	TRBD2	TRBJ2-7	TRBV11-2	CASSQGIAGSSYEQYF	TGTGCCAGCAGCCAGGGTATAGCGGGGAGCTCCTACGAGCAGTACTTC
.	.	TRBJ1-6	TRBV30	CAWSYGEGSPLHF	TGTGCCTGGAGTTATGGCGAGGGATCACCCCTCCACTTT
.	.	TRBJ1-4	TRBV28	CASSLSQGATNEKLFF	TGTGCCAGCAGTTTGAGCCAGGGTGCCACTAATGAAAAACTGTTTTTT
.	TRBD2	TRBJ2-1	TRBV11-2	CASSLPTSGTSNEQFF	TGTGCCAGCAGCCTCCCTACTAGCGGCACGTCCAATGAGCAGTTCTTC
.	.	TRBJ2-1	TRBV2	CASSRTPFNEQFF	TGTGCCAGCAGCAGGACACCGTTCAATGAGCAGTTCTTC
.	TRBD2	TRBJ2-1	TRBV11-3	CASSLGASGGTNEQFF	TGTGCCAGCAGCTTAGGGGCTAGCGGGGGGACGAATGAGCAGTTCTTC
many	TRBD2	TRBJ2-3	TRBV7-8	CASSSLAVTQYF	TGTGCCAGCAGCTCCCTAGCGGTTACGCAGTATTTT
.	TRBD1	TRBJ1-1	TRBV9	CASSGYAGTVNTEAFF	TGTGCCAGCAGCGGGTATGCCGGGACAGTCAACACTGAAGCTTTCTTT
.	.	TRBJ1-4	TRBV9	CASSPDSLNEKLFF	TGTGCCAGCAGCCCCGACAGCCTTAATGAAAAACTGTTTTTT
once	.	TRBJ1-4	TRBV27	CASAGLATNEKLFF	TGTGCCAGTGCGGGCCTTGCAACTAATGAAAAACTGTTTTTT
few	.	TRBJ1-1	TRBV30	CAWSATAGKAFF	TGTGCCTGGAGTGCTACCGCAGGGAAAGCTTTCTTT
.	.	TRBJ1-5	TRBV29-1	CSVDSGGPNQPQHF	TGCAGCGTTGACTCGGGGGGCCCTAATCAGCCCCAGCATTTT
once	.	TRBJ1-2	TRBV20-1	CSASQVANYGYTF	TGCAGTGCTAGTCAAGTAGCAAACTATGGCTACACCTTC
once	.	TRBJ1-2	TRBV27	CASSLTQRGGFGYGYTF	TGTGCCAGCAGTTTAACCCAACGGGGGGGGTTTGGCTATGGCTACACCTTC
.	TRBD2	TRBJ2-2	TRBV6-5	CASMREMNTGELFF	TGTGCCAGCATGCGGGAGATGAACACCGGGGAGCTGTTTTTT
.	.	TRBJ1-4	TRBV12-3/TRBV12-4	CASSEATNEKLFF	TGTGCCAGCTCGGAGGCAACTAATGAAAAACTGTTTTTT
.	.	TRBJ1-3	TRBV9	CASSSRRGGNTIYF	TGTGCCAGCAGCTCAAGGCGAGGGGGAAACACCATATATTTT
.	.	TRBJ1-5	TRBV12-3/TRBV12-4	CASSFIPNQPQHF	TGTGCCAGCAGTTTCATCCCCAATCAGCCCCAGCATTTT
.	.	TRBJ1-5	TRBV7-6	CASSPGGGSNQPQHF	TGTGCCAGCAGCCCCGGGGGAGGAAGCAATCAGCCCCAGCATTTT